The entry that follows covers one T cell receptor beta chain sequence. TCRdb's table, derived via immunoSEQ multiplex PCR, lists solely in-frame clones and lacks some. Counted here are roughly 100,000 clones, approximately 91% occurring once; the ten biggest clones make up 3% to 3.5%. V lost 8 bases and J 8 bases, leaving 15 bases between the germline ends. Germline V lookup: CDR1 SNHLY, CDR2 FYNNEI. CDR3 size: 12 residues. This record belongs to a study of T cell changes during pregnancy in multiple sclerosis. The chain recombines TRBV2 with TRBJ1-2; a weak D match, TRBD1 (6 bases). The source material was peripheral blood, sampled in the second trimester of pregnancy. The sequence derives from a female donor with multiple sclerosis, enrolled in a pregnancy study. CDR3 coding DNA: TGTGCCAGCGGGGAAGGGGGAGGGGGCTACACCTTC. Translation gives CASGEGGGGYTF.